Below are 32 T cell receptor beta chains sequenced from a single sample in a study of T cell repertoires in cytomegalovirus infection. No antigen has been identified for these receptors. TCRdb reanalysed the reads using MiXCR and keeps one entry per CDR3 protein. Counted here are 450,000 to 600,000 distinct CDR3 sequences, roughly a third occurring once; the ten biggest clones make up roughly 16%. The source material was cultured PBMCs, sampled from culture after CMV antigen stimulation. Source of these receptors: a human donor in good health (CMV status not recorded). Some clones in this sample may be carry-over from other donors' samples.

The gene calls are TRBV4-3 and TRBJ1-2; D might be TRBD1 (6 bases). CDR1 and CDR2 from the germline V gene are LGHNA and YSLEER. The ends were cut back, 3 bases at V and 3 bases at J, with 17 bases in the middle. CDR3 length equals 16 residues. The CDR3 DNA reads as TGCGCCAGCAGCCAGCTAGAAGGGGGGGCGGACTATGGCTACACCTTC. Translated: CASSQLEGGADYGYTF.

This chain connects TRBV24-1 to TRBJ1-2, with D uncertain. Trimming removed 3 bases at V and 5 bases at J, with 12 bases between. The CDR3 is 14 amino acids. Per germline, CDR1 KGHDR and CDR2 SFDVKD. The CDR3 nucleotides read TGTGCCACCAGTGATCCCCCCCAGGAGTATGGCTACACCTTC. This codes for CATSDPPQEYGYTF.

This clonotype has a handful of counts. The CDR3 DNA reads TGTGCCAGCAGCTTAGGGAGGGGACCTACAGCTCAGCCCCAGCATTTT. It translates to CASSLGRGPTAQPQHF. The chain carries TRBV7-8 and TRBJ1-5, with D tentatively TRBD1 (5 bases). Germline V gives CDR1 SGHVS, CDR2 FQNEAQ. This CDR3 spans 16 amino acids. The germline V and J ends were trimmed by 1 base and 6 bases, with 16 bases remaining between them.

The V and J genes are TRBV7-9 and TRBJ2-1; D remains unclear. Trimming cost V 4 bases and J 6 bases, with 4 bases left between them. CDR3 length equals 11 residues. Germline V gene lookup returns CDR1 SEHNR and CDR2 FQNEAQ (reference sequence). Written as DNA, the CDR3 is TGTGCCAGCAGCTCTCCCAATGAGCAGTTCTTC. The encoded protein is CASSSPNEQFF. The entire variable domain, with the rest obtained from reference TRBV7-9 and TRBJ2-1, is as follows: DTGVSQNPRHKITKRGQNVTFRCDPISEHNRLYWYRQTLGQGPEFLTYFQNEAQLEKSRLLSDRFSAERPKGSFSTLEIQRTEQGDSAMYLCASSSPNEQFFGPGTRLTVL.

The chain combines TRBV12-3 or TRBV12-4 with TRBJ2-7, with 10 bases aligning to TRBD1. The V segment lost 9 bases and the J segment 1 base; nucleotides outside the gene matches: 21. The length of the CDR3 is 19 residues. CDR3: CARPQRQGARGDLSYEQYF. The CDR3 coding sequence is TGTGCCAGACCTCAAAGACAGGGGGCTCGAGGGGACTTATCCTACGAGCAGTACTTC.

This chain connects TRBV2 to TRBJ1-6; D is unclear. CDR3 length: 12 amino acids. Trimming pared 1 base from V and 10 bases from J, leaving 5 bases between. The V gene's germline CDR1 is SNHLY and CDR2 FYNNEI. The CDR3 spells CASSEGESPLHF. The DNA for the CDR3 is TGTGCCAGCAGTGAAGGGGAGTCACCCCTCCACTTT. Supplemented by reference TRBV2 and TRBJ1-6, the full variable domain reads EPEVTQTPSHQVTQMGQEVILRCVPISNHLYFYWYRQILGQKVEFLVSFYNNEISEKSEIFDDQFSVERPDGSNFTLKIRSTKLEDSAMYFCASSEGESPLHFGNGTRLTVT.

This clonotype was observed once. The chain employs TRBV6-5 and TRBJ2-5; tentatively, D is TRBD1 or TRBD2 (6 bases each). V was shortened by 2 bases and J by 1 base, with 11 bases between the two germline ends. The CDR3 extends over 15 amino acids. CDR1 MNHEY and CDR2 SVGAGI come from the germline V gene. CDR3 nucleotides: TGTGCCAGCAGTTACGGGGGGCTAGTCCAAGAGACCCAGTACTTC. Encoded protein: CASSYGGLVQETQYF.

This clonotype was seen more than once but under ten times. CDR3 amino acids: CASSYSWTPGYNEQFF. The DNA of the CDR3 is TGTGCCAGCAGTTACTCGTGGACACCTGGATACAATGAGCAGTTCTTC. The rearrangement joins TRBV6-2 or TRBV6-3 to TRBJ2-1; the D gene is possibly TRBD1 (5 bases). Germline assignment: CDR1 MNHEY and CDR2 SVGEGT. The V gene lost 0 bases and the J gene lost 4 bases, with 13 bases spanning the gap. The CDR3 length is 16 residues.

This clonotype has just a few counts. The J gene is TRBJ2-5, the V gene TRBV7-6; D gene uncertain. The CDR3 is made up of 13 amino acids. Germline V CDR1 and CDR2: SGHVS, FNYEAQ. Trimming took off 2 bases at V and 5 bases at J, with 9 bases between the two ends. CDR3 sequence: CASSLFPGETQYF. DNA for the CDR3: TGTGCCAGCAGCTTATTTCCCGGGGAGACCCAGTACTTC.

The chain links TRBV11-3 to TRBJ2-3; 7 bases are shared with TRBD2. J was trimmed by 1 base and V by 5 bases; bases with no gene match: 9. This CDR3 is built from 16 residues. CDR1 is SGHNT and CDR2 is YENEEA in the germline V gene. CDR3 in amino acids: CASSPEGRAGTDTQYF. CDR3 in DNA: TGTGCCAGCAGCCCCGAGGGGAGGGCCGGCACAGATACGCAGTATTTT.

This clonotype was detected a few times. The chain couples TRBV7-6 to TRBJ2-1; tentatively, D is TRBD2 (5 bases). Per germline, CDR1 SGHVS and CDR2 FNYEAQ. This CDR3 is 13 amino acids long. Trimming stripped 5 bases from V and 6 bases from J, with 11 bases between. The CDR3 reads CASSPAAVNEQFF. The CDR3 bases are TGTGCCAGCAGCCCAGCGGCGGTCAATGAGCAGTTCTTC.

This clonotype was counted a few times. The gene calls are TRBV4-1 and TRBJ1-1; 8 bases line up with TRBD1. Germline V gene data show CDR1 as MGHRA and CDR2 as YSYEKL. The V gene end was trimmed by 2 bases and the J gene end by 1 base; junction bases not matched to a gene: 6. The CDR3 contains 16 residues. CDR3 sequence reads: CASSQPLTGANTEAFF. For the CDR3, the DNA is TGCGCCAGCAGCCAACCTCTGACAGGGGCGAACACTGAAGCTTTCTTT.

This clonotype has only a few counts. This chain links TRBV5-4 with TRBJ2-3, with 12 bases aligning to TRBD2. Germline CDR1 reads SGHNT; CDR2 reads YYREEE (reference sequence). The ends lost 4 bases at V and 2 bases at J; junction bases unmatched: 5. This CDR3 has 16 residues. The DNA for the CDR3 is TGTGCCAGCAGCCTCCGGACTAGCGGGAACACAGATACGCAGTATTTT. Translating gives CASSLRTSGNTDTQYF.

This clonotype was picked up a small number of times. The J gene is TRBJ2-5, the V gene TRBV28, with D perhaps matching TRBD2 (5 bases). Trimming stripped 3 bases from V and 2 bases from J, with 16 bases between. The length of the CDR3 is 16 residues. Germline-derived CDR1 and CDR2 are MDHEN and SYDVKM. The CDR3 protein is CASSFHLRDLQETQYF. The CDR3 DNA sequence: TGTGCCAGCAGTTTTCATCTCCGGGATTTACAAGAGACCCAGTACTTC.

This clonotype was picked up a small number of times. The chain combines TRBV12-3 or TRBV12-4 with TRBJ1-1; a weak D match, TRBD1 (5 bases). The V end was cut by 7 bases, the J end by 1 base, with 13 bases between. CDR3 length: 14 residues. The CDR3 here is CASTSLTANTEAFF. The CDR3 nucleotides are TGTGCCAGCACTTCGTTGACAGCGAACACTGAAGCTTTCTTT.

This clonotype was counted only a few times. In DNA form, the CDR3 reads TGCGCCAGCAGCCTAACACAGCTCTATAATTCACCCCTCCACTTT. This translates into CASSLTQLYNSPLHF. The chain has TRBV5-1 and TRBJ1-6; D gene unclear. Germline CDR1 reads SGHRS; CDR2 reads YFSETQ. This CDR3 has 15 amino acids. Trimming removed 4 bases from V and 3 bases from J, with 11 bases in between.

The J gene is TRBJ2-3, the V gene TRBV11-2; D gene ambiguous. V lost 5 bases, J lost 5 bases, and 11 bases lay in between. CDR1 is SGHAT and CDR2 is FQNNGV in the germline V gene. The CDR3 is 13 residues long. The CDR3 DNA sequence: TGTGCCAGCAGCCCCCCCGGTGGAGATACGCAGTATTTT. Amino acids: CASSPPGGDTQYF.

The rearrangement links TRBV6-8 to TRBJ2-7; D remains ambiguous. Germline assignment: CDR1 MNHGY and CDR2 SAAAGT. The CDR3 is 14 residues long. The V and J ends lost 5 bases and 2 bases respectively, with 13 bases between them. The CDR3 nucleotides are TGTGCCAGCAGTGTTAACCTTTCCACCTACGAGCAGTACGTC. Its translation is CASSVNLSTYEQYV.

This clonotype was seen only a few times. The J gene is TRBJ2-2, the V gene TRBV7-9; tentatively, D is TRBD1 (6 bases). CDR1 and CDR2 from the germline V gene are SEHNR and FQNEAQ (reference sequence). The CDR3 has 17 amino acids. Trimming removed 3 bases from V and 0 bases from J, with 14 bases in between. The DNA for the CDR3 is TGTGCCAGCAGCTTGATCGACAGGCGAACGAACACCGGGGAGCTGTTTTTT. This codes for CASSLIDRRTNTGELFF.

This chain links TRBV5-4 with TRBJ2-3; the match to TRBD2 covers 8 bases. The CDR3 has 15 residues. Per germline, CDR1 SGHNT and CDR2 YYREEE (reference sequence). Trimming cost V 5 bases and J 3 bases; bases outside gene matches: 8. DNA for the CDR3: TGTGCCAGCAGGACTGGACTAGCAGAGACAGATACGCAGTATTTT. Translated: CASRTGLAETDTQYF.

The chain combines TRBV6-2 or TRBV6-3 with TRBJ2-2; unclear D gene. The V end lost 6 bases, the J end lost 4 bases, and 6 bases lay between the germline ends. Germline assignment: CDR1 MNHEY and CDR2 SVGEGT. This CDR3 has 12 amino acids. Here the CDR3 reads CASRKLTGELFF. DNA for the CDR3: TGTGCCAGCAGAAAGCTCACCGGGGAGCTGTTTTTT.

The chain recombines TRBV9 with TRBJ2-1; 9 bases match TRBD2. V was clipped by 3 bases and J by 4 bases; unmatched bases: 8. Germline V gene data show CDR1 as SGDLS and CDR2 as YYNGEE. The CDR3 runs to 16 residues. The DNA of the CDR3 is TGTGCCAGCAGCGATCGAGCGGGAGGAGAGTACAATGAGCAGTTCTTC. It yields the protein CASSDRAGGEYNEQFF.

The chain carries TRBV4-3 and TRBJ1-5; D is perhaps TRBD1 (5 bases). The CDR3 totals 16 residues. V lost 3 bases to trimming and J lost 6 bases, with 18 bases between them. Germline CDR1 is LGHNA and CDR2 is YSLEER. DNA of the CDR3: TGCGCCAGCAGCCAGGGGGTTGGACCACGAGGTCAGCCCCAGCATTTT. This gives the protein CASSQGVGPRGQPQHF.

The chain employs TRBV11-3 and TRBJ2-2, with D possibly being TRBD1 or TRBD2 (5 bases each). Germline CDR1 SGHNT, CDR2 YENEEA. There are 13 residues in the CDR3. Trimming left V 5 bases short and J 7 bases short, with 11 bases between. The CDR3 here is CASSMGDRGELFF. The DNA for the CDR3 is TGTGCCAGCAGCATGGGGGACCGCGGGGAGCTGTTTTTT.

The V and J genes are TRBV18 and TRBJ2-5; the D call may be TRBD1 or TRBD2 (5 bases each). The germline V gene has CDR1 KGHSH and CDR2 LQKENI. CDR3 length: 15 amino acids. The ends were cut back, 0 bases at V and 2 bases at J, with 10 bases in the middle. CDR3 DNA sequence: TGTGCCAGCTCACCACCGGGACCACTTCAAGAGACCCAGTACTTC. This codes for CASSPPGPLQETQYF.

The CDR3 sequence: CASKAGWRQPQHF. CDR3 bases: TGTGCCAGCAAGGCAGGGTGGAGGCAGCCCCAGCATTTT. The genes are TRBV12-3 or TRBV12-4 and TRBJ1-5; D perhaps matches TRBD1 (5 bases). V gave up 7 bases and J gave up 7 bases, with 14 bases separating them. This CDR3 contains 13 residues.

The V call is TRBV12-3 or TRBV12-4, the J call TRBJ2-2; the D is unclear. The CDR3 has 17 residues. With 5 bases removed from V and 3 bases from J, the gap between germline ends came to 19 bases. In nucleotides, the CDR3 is TGTGCCAGCAGTCCACAAGAGGCTACGGTATACACCGGGGAGCTGTTTTTT. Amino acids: CASSPQEATVYTGELFF.

The CDR3 DNA is TGCGCCAGCAGCCCCCGGGCGGGAAACACAGATACGCAGTATTTT. Translation gives CASSPRAGNTDTQYF. The J gene is TRBJ2-3, the V gene TRBV5-1, with TRBD2 as a possible D gene (6 bases). CDR3 length: 15 residues. Germline loops: CDR1 SGHRS, CDR2 YFSETQ. The V and J ends lost 4 bases and 2 bases respectively, with 14 bases between them.

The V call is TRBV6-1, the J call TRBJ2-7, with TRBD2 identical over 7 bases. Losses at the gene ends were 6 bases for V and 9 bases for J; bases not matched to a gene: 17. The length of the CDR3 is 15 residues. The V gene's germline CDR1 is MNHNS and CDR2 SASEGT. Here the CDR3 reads CASSPQSGARFGQYV. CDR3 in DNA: TGTGCCAGCAGCCCCCAGAGCGGGGCTCGTTTTGGGCAGTACGTC.

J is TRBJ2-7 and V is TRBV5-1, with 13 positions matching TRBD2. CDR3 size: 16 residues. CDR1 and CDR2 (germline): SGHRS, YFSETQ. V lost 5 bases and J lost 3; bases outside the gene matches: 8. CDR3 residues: CASSPGTSGNYYEQYF. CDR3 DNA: TGCGCCAGCAGTCCCGGGACTAGCGGGAATTACTACGAGCAGTACTTC.

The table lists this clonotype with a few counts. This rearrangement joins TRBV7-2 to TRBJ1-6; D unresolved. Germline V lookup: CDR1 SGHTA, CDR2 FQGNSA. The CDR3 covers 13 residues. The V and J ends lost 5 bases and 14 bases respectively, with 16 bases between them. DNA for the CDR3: TGTGCCAGCAGCCCCCTGGCGGCTGGGGCCCTCCACTTT. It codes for CASSPLAAGALHF.

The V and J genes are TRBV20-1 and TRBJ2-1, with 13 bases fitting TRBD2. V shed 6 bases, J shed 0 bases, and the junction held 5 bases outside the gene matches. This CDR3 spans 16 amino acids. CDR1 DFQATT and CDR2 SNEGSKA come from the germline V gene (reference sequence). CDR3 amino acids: CSARGLAGNSYNEQFF. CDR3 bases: TGCAGTGCCAGGGGACTAGCGGGAAACTCCTACAATGAGCAGTTCTTC.